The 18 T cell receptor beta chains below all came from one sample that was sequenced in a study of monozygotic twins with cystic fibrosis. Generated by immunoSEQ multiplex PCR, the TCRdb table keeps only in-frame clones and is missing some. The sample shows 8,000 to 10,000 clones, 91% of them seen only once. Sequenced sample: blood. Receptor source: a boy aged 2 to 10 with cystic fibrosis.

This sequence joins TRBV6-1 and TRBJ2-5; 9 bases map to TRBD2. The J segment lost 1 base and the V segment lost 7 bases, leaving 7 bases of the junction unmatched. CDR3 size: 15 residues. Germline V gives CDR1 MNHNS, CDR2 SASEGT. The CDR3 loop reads CASMKTSGIQETQYF. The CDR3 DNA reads TGTGCCAGCATGAAGACTAGCGGAATCCAAGAGACCCAGTACTTC.

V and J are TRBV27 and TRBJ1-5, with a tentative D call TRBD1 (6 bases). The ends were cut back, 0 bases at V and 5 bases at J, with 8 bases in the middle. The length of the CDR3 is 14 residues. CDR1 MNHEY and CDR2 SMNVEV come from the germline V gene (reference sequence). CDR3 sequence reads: CASSLSGGYQPQHF. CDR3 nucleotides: TGTGCCAGCAGTTTATCAGGGGGATATCAGCCCCAGCATTTT.

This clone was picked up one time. Written as DNA, the CDR3 is TGTGCCAGCAGCTTGGAGACCAATGAGCAGTTCTTC. Translated, it gives CASSLETNEQFF. The V gene is TRBV5-8, the J gene TRBJ2-1; D unclear. Germline V gene lookup returns CDR1 SGHTS and CDR2 YDEGEE. This CDR3 has 12 residues. The germline V and J ends were trimmed by 0 bases and 6 bases, with 4 bases remaining between them.

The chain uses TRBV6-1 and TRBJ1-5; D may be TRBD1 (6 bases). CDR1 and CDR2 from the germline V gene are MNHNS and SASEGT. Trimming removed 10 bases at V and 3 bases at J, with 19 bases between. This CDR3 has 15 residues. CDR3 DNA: TGTGCCATCGAGAGCGGGGGCAGCACCAATCAGCCCCAGCATTTT. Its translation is CAIESGGSTNQPQHF.

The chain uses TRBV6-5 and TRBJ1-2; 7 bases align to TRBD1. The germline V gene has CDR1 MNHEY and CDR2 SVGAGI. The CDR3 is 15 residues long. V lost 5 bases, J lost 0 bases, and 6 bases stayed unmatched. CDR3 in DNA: TGTGCCAGCAGTCCCACAGGGGTCCCTAACTATGGCTACACCTTC. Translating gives CASSPTGVPNYGYTF.

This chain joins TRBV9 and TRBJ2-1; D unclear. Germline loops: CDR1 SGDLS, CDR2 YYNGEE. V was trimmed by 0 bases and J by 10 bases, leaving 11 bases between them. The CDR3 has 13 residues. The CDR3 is CASSVVAAREQFF. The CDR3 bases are TGTGCCAGCAGCGTAGTCGCAGCTCGGGAGCAGTTCTTC.

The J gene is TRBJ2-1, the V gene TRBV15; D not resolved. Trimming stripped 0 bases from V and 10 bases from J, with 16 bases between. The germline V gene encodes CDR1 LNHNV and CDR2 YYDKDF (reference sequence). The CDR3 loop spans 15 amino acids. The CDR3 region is CATSRDSLEGTEQFF. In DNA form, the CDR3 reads TGTGCCACCAGCAGAGATAGCCTCGAAGGTACCGAGCAGTTCTTC.

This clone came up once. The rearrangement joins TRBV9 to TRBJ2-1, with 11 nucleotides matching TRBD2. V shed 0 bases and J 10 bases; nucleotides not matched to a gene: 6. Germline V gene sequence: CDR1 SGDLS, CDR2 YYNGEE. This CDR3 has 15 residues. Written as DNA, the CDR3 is TGTGCCAGCAGCGTAGGATTAGCGGGGGGGCACGAGCAGTTCTTC. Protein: CASSVGLAGGHEQFF.

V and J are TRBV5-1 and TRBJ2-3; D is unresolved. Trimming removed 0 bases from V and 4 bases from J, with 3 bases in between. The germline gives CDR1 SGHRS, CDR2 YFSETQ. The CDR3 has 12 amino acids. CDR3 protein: CASSLVSDTQYF. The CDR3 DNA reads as TGCGCCAGCAGCTTGGTGTCAGATACGCAGTATTTT.

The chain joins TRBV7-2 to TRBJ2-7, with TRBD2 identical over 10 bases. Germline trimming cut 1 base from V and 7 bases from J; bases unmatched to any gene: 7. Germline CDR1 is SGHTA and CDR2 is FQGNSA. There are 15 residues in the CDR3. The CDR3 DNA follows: TGTGCCAGCAGCTTAGACCCAGCGGGGGGGTATGAGCAGTACGTC. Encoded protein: CASSLDPAGGYEQYV.

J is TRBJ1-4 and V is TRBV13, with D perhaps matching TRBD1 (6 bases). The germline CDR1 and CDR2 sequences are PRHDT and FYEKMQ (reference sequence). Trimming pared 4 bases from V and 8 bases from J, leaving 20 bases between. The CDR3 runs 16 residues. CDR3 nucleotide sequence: TGTGCCAGCAGCTCCTTCCAGGGGCGGGTTAAAGAAAAACTGTTTTTT. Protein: CASSSFQGRVKEKLFF.

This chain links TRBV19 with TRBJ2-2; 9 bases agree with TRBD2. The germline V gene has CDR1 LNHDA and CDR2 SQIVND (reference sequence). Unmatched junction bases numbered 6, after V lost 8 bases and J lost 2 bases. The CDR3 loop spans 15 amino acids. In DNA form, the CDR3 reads TGTGCCAGTTTAGCGGGGGACTTCAACACCGGGGAGCTGTTTTTT. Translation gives CASLAGDFNTGELFF. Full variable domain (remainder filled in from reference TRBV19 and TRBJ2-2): DGGITQSPKYLFRKEGQNVTLSCEQNLNHDAMYWYRQDPGQGLRLIYYSQIVNDFQKGDIAEGYSVSREKKESFPLTVTSAQKNPTAFYLCASLAGDFNTGELFFGEGSRLTVL.

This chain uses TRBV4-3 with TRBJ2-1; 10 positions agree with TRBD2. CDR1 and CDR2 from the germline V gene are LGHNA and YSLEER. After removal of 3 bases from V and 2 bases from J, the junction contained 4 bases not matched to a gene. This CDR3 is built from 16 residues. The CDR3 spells CASSQLAGDTYNEQFF. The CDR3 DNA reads TGCGCCAGCAGCCAGCTAGCGGGAGATACCTACAATGAGCAGTTCTTC.

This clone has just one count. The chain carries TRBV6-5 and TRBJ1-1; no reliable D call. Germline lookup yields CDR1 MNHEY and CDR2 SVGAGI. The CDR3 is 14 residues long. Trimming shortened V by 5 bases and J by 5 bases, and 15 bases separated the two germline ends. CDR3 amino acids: CASSQPNPRTEAFF. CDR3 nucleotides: TGTGCCAGCAGTCAACCCAACCCGAGGACTGAAGCTTTCTTT.

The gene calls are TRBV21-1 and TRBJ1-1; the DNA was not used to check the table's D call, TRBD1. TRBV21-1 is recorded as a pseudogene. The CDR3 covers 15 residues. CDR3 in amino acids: CASSKVFDTGGKSFF. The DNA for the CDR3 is TGTGCCAGCAGCAAAGTTTTCGATACAGGGGGTAAGTCTTTCTTT.

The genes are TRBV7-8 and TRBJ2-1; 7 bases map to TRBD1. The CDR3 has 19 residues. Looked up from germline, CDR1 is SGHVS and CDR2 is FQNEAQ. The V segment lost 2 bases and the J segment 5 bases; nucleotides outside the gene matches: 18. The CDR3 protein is CASSLHQDEGARINNEQFF. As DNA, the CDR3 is TGTGCCAGCAGCTTACACCAAGACGAGGGGGCCCGTATCAACAATGAGCAGTTCTTC.

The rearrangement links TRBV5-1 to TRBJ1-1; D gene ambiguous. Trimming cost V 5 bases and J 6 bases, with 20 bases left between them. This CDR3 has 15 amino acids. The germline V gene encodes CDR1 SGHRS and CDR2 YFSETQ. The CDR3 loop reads CASSPTGAVVPEAFF. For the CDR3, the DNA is TGCGCCAGCAGTCCCACGGGTGCGGTTGTCCCTGAAGCTTTCTTT.

CDR3: CASSSRVVNEQFF. The CDR3 DNA is TGTGCCAGCAGCTCCCGGGTGGTGAATGAGCAGTTCTTC. V and J are TRBV7-2 and TRBJ2-1; D is unresolved. This CDR3 is built from 13 residues. The V gene's germline CDR1 is SGHTA and CDR2 FQGNSA. Trimming took 4 bases from V and 7 from J, leaving 11 bases between them. Full variable domain (rest looked up from reference TRBV7-2 and TRBJ2-1): GAGVSQSPSNKVTEKGKDVELRCDPISGHTALYWYRQSLGQGLEFLIYFQGNSAPDKSGLPSDRFSAERTGGSVSTLTIQRTQQEDSAVYLCASSSRVVNEQFFGPGTRLTVL.